These 16 T cell receptor beta chains were sequenced from one sample in a study of identical twins. TCRdb redid the calling of the 5' RACE reads with MiXCR, one entry per CDR3 protein. The sample yields 450,000 or so distinct CDR3 sequences, more than 20% seen once. The data also belong to a second study, concerning T cells expressing NK-cell markers.

Material: CD4+ T cells sorted from blood. The source is a woman younger than 35 in good health.

This clonotype has only a few counts. The rearrangement uses TRBV9 and TRBJ1-4; D remains ambiguous. Germline V gene sequence: CDR1 SGDLS, CDR2 YYNGEE. The length of the CDR3 is 15 residues. V was trimmed by 0 bases and J by 0 bases, leaving 6 bases between them. CDR3 in amino acids: CASSVGFPTNEKLFF. In nucleotides, the CDR3 is TGTGCCAGCAGCGTAGGGTTTCCAACTAATGAAAAACTGTTTTTT.

The chain uses TRBV20-1 and TRBJ2-1; 7 nucleotides align to TRBD2. Germline V gives CDR1 DFQATT, CDR2 SNEGSKA (reference sequence). The CDR3 is made up of 13 amino acids. V was clipped by 3 bases and J by 2 bases; unmatched bases: 1. CDR3: CSASGRPYNEQFF. The CDR3 DNA is TGCAGTGCTAGCGGGAGGCCCTACAATGAGCAGTTCTTC.

The rearrangement uses TRBV20-1 and TRBJ2-4, with D perhaps matching TRBD2 (6 bases). The CDR3 spans 16 residues. V lost 5 bases to trimming and J lost 3 bases, with 20 bases between them. The germline CDR1 and CDR2 sequences are DFQATT and SNEGSKA (reference sequence). CDR3 loop: CSAQRVPPGGKNIQYF. CDR3 in DNA: TGCAGTGCTCAGAGGGTGCCCCCCGGGGGCAAAAACATTCAGTACTTC.

This clonotype was seen more than once but under ten times. V usage is TRBV7-8 and J usage is TRBJ2-1; TRBD2 aligns across 8 bases. CDR1 SGHVS and CDR2 FQNEAQ come from the germline V gene. The CDR3 sequence is 13 residues long. Trimming at V came to 4 bases and at J to 7 bases, leaving 3 bases not matched to a gene. In DNA, the CDR3 is TGTGCCAGCAGCTCCGGGACTAGAAATGAGCAGTTCTTC. Its protein is CASSSGTRNEQFF.

This clonotype was counted once. The V call is TRBV10-3, the J call TRBJ2-1; no clear D gene. Germline assignment: CDR1 ENHRY and CDR2 SYGVKD. This CDR3 spans 10 amino acids. V lost 7 bases and J lost 10, with 8 bases in between. As DNA, the CDR3 is TGTGCCATCACTAAGTCGGAGCAGTTCTTC. Encoded protein: CAITKSEQFF.

This clonotype was recorded a few times. The chain links TRBV11-2 to TRBJ2-1; 7 bases agree with TRBD2. The germline V gene encodes CDR1 SGHAT and CDR2 FQNNGV. Trimming removed 5 bases from V and 4 bases from J; junction bases left unmatched: 2. The CDR3 length is 13 residues. For the CDR3, the DNA is TGTGCCAGCAGCCGACTAGCATACAATGAGCAGTTCTTC. Protein: CASSRLAYNEQFF.

In this sample, this clonotype turned up a few times. V and J are TRBV7-9 and TRBJ1-1, with 9 bases aligning to TRBD1. The CDR3 is 15 residues long. J lost 4 bases, V lost 5 bases, and 8 bases had no gene match. Germline-derived CDR1 and CDR2 are SEHNR and FQNEAQ (reference sequence). CDR3 amino acids: CASSLTGGAGTEAFF. DNA for the CDR3: TGTGCCAGCAGCCTTACAGGGGGCGCAGGCACTGAAGCTTTCTTT.

This clonotype was observed a handful of times. The rearrangement links TRBV2 to TRBJ2-7; D gene uncertain. The CDR3 is 13 residues long. Germline V gene lookup returns CDR1 SNHLY and CDR2 FYNNEI. V was shortened by 5 bases and J by 0 bases, with 8 bases between the two germline ends. This CDR3 is CASSYYSSYEQYF. The CDR3 nucleotides are TGTGCCAGCAGTTACTATAGCTCCTACGAGCAGTACTTC.

The chain links TRBV6-5 to TRBJ1-2, with D maybe TRBD1 (5 bases). Deletions cut 6 bases from V and 8 bases from J, with 13 bases between. There are 12 residues in the CDR3. The germline V gene encodes CDR1 MNHEY and CDR2 SVGAGI. Written as DNA, the CDR3 is TGTGCCAGCAGGCCTCAGGGAGGCGGCTACACCTTC. It encodes CASRPQGGGYTF.

The rearrangement joins TRBV6-1 to TRBJ1-2; D uncertain. Per the germline V gene, CDR1 is MNHNS and CDR2 is SASEGT. CDR3 length: 14 residues. V lost 3 bases, J lost 1 base, and 9 bases lay in between. In nucleotides, the CDR3 is TGTGCCAGCAGTGATCTGGGAGATAACTATGGCTACACCTTC. The encoded protein is CASSDLGDNYGYTF.

This clonotype came up a few times. The chain is built from TRBV12-3 or TRBV12-4 and TRBJ1-5, with D perhaps matching TRBD1 (5 bases). Trimming shortened V by 7 bases and J by 2 bases, and 27 bases separated the two germline ends. There are 19 residues in the CDR3. The CDR3 DNA follows: TGTGCCAGCACCTCTTTAAGGAGCCGGGACTGGGCATGCAATCAGCCCCAGCATTTT. This encodes CASTSLRSRDWACNQPQHF.

This clonotype was recorded a few times. The J gene is TRBJ1-6, the V gene TRBV3-1; D is ambiguous. Trimming took off 1 base at V and 5 bases at J, with 6 bases between the two ends. CDR1 LGHDT and CDR2 YNNKEL come from the germline V gene (reference sequence). The CDR3 is 14 amino acids. Here the CDR3 reads CASSQVSNNSPLHF. CDR3 in DNA: TGTGCCAGCAGCCAAGTCAGTAATAATTCACCCCTCCACTTT.

This chain uses TRBV2 with TRBJ1-3, with no clear D. The CDR3 covers 12 residues. Germline loops: CDR1 SNHLY, CDR2 FYNNEI. Trimming cost V 6 bases and J 7 bases, with 10 bases left between them. The CDR3 sequence is CASSSLTNTIYF. The CDR3 nucleotides read TGTGCCAGCAGCAGCCTAACCAACACCATATATTTT.

This clonotype was seen more than once but under ten times. The rearrangement links TRBV5-6 to TRBJ2-1; D ambiguous. V dropped 3 bases and J dropped 1 base, with 8 bases sitting between them. Germline loops: CDR1 SGHDT, CDR2 YYEEEE. This CDR3 is built from 14 residues. CDR3 nucleotides: TGTGCCAGCAGCTCAGACCCATCCTACAATGAGCAGTTCTTC. It yields the protein CASSSDPSYNEQFF.

The chain has TRBV12-5 and TRBJ2-2, with 11 bases matching TRBD2. The CDR3 spans 15 residues. Germline assignment: CDR1 LGHNT and CDR2 FRNRAP. The junction had 7 bases not matched to a gene; V was cut back by 6 bases and J by 7 bases. CDR3 sequence reads: CASGLRLAGSGELFF. DNA of the CDR3: TGTGCTAGTGGACTCCGACTAGCGGGAAGCGGGGAGCTGTTTTTT.

The chain combines TRBV10-3 with TRBJ1-3, with D perhaps TRBD1 (5 bases). CDR3 length: 11 amino acids. V lost 6 bases, J lost 8 bases, and 8 bases lay in between. The germline V gene has CDR1 ENHRY and CDR2 SYGVKD. CDR3 DNA sequence: TGTGCCATCAGGGACATGGACACCATATATTTT. The encoded protein is CAIRDMDTIYF.